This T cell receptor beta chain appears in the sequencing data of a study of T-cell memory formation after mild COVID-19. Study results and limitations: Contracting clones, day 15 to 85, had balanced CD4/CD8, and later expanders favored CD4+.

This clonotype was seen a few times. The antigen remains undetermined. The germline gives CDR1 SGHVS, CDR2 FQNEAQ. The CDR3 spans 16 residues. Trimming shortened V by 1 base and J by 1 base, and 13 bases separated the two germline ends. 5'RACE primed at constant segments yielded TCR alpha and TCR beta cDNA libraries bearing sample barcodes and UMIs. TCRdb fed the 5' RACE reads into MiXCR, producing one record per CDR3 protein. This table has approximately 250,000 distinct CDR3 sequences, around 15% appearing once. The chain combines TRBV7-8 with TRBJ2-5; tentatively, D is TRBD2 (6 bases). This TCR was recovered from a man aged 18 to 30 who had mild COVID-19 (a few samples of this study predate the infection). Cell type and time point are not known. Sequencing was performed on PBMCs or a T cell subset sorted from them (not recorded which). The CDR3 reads CASSLGLARTQETQYF. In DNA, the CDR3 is TGTGCCAGCAGCTTAGGCCTAGCGAGGACCCAAGAGACCCAGTACTTC. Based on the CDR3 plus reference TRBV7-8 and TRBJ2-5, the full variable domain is GAGVSQSPRYKVAKRGQDVALRCDPISGHVSLFWYQQALGQGPEFLTYFQNEAQLDKSGLPSDRFFAERPEGSVSTLKIQRTQQEDSAVYLCASSLGLARTQETQYFGPGTRLLVL.